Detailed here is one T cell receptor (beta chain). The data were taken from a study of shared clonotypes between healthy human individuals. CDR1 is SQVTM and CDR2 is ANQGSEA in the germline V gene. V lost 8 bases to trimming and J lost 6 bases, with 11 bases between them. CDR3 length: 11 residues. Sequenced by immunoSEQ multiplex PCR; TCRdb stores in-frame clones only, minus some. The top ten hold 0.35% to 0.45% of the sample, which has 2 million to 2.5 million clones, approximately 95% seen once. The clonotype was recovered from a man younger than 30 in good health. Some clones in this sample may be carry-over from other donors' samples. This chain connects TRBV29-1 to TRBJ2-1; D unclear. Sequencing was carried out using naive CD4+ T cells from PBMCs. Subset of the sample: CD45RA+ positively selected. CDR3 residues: CSTTNSNEQFF. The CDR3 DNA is TGCAGCACCACCAATAGCAATGAGCAGTTCTTC.